The 2 T cell receptor beta chains given below trace back to one sample, sequenced in a study of regulatory T cells in long-lasting Graves disease. Time point indicated: newly diagnosed GD, antithyroid drugs for less than 3 months. The TCR library was prepared using RNA isolated from PBMCs. In building TCR beta libraries, iRepertoire HTBI primers were used together with Arm-PCR of CDR3 regions. One entry per CDR3 protein, called by TCRdb with MiXCR from the multiplex PCR reads. The profile shows about 430,000 distinct CDR3 sequences, approximately 16% of them singletons. This sample was shared with a second study, whose subject was T cells in Graves' hyperthyroidism and ophthalmopathy.

This material consisted of peripheral blood mononuclear cells (PBMCs), taken at new diagnosis, from a patient treated with antithyroid drugs. The receptors were sampled from a middle-aged woman with Graves disease.

This clonotype appeared a few times. This sequence joins TRBV6-5 and TRBJ2-7; 7 bases fit TRBD1. V was pared by 2 bases and J by 5 bases, with 9 bases of the junction left unmatched. The CDR3 is 15 residues long. Looked up from germline, CDR1 is MNHEY and CDR2 is SVGAGI. The DNA of the CDR3 is TGTGCCAGCAGTTACCAACAGGGGTTGAGGAACGAGCAGTACTTC. Protein product: CASSYQQGLRNEQYF.

This clonotype was recorded at least ten times. A junction boundary mismatches the germline segment, possibly from a read error. The chain is built from TRBV24-1 and TRBJ1-5; 10 bases map to TRBD1. Germline values: CDR1 KGHDR, CDR2 SFDVKD. CDR3 length: 15 residues. The CDR3 region is CATSSRTGGNRPQHF. The CDR3 DNA follows: TGTGCCACCAGTTCCCGGACAGGGGGAAATCGGCCCCAGCATTTT.